What follows describes a single T cell receptor (beta chain). This clonotype is judged large (0.1 to 1%). The clone's antigen remains unknown. Qualities for individual bases were not recorded, and no much larger clone is one base off. Sample time point, as interpreted from the label and publication: sample taken at primary tumor resection. Donors were 70 or so patients with early-stage, untreated non-small cell lung cancer from the lung TRACERx cohort. Without any cell sorting, TCR sequencing was performed on whole RNA extracted either from tumor and nontumor lung tissue or from cryopreserved PBMC samples. Only patients for whom sufficient RNA was available from at least two tumor regions were selected for TCR sequencing. Tumor and adjacent nontumor lung specimens were reviewed by a lung pathologist before selection. The sample comes from a study of spatial heterogeneity in lung cancer (dated by TCRdb to between 2018 and 2021). About the investigation overall: Beta-chain transcripts were consistently detected in greater numbers than alpha-chain transcripts, which likely reflected higher beta-chain transcript abundance. In tumor regions, TCR transcript counts showed a strong correlation with a T cell transcriptional module score from matched bulk RNA-seq. In the raw uncorrected reads, each unique combination of TCR and UMI appeared more than ten times on average. TCR alpha and beta repertoires were quantitatively compared across multiple tumor regions, matched nontumor lung and blood in non-small cell lung cancer. The study linked features of the TCR repertoire to counts of nonsynonymous mutations, which were determined by whole-exome sequencing of tumor tissue. At surgery, 200 to 250 tumor regions, some 61 matched nontumor lung samples and more than 50 PBMC samples were TCR-sequenced for both alpha and beta chains.

Libraries were made using 5' RACE. The instrument given in TCRdb is NextSeq 500. In the TCR library protocol, a unique molecular identifier was attached to each TCR cDNA molecule so that PCR and sequencing errors could be corrected. The authors processed their data as follows. Decombinator tools were used for TCR identification, UMI-based error correction and CDR3 extraction. Expanded TCRs were defined as those above a frequency of 2 per 1,000, corresponding to the top 1% of the tumor frequency distribution. Expanded tumor TCRs were classed as regional if statistically deemed absent (corrected P<0.05) from at least one tumor region, otherwise ubiquitous. Each repertoire was subsampled 100 times to 5,000 TCRs, after which Renyi diversity was computed with the R vegan package. CDR3 similarity networks were built from amino acid triplet string-kernel similarity, connecting CDR3s with pairwise similarity above 0.82. The raw public reads went through TCRdb reprocessing: fastp at Q25, MiXCR clone calling, in-frame beta chains kept. Identical CDR3 protein sequences are pooled into one entry, listed with their most common genes and DNA. TCRdb, not the original authors, processed these V and J calls. In all, the sample holds about 820 distinct CDR3 sequences, and around 6.4% of those were seen once. The ten largest clones add up to 25% to 30% of the sample.

In the germline V gene (reference sequence), CDR1 corresponds to LNHDA and CDR2 to SQIVND. Germline trimming amounts to 5 bases on V and 7 bases on J, with 12 as the count of junction bases outside the gene matches. From cysteine to phenylalanine, the CDR3 is 15 amino acids long. Only the CDR3 portion is preserved as DNA: 45 bases, with reading frame beginning at the first base. Broader findings and caveats from the paper: TCR-seq coverage of tumor T cells was estimated at only roughly 7.7% for alpha chains and about 13% for beta chains. Additional single-cell paired TCR alpha and beta sequencing was considered necessary to confirm, at a functional level, the hypothesis that regional TCRs recognize regional mutations. A correlation was observed between the number of expanded intratumoral alpha and beta TCRs and the tumor nonsynonymous mutation count. Counts of ubiquitous and regional expanded TCRs correlated with counts of ubiquitous and regional nonsynonymous mutations, respectively.

This clonotype was sampled from a female donor with early-stage non-small cell lung cancer. Material: lung tumor tissue, obtained at surgery. The chain is made from TRBV19 and TRBJ1-1; 8 bases in the middle match TRBD1. This receptor carries the CDR3 CASSPRDRMSGEAFF. The DNA is TGTGCCAGTAGTCCACGGGACAGGATGAGCGGTGAAGCTTTCTTT.